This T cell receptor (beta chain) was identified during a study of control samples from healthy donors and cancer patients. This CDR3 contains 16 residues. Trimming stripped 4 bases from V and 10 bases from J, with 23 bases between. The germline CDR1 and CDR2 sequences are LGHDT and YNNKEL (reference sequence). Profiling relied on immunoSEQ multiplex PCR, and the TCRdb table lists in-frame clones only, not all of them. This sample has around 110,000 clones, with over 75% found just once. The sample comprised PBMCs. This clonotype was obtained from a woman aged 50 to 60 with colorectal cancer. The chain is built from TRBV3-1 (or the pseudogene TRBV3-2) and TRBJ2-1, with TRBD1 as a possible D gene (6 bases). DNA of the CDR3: TGTGCCAGCAGCCTACTCCCGGGACAACCCTCGGGGGAGCAGTTCTTC. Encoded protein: CASSLLPGQPSGEQFF.